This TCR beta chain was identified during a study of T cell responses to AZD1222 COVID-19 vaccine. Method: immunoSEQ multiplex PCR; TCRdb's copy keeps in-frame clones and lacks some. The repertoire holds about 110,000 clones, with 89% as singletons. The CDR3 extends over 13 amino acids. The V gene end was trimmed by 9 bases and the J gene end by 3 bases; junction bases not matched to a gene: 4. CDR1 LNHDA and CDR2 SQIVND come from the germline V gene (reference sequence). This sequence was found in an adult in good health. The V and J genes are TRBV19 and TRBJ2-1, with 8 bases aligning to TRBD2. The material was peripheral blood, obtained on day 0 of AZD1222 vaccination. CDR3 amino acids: CASDSGDYNEQFF. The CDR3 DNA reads TGTGCCAGCGATAGCGGGGACTACAATGAGCAGTTCTTC.